Below, 23 T cell receptor beta chains from the same sample are listed, as sequenced in a study of shared T cell receptors in the human thymus. Produced via immunoSEQ multiplex PCR; TCRdb's table is partial and in-frame only. The profile covers about 660,000 clones, with approximately 90% appearing a single time and 0.008% to 0.011% taken by the ten largest. The same data also contributed to another study, on human thymus T cells.

Sample: thymocytes. Receptors originate from a boy under three years old with a congenital heart defect.

This chain joins TRBV27 and TRBJ2-5; 8 nucleotides align to TRBD1. Per germline, CDR1 MNHEY and CDR2 SMNVEV (reference sequence). The junction had 4 bases not matched to a gene; V was cut back by 4 bases and J by 6 bases. CDR3 length: 13 residues. CDR3 sequence (DNA): TGTGCCAGCAGTTCAGGGGGCAGACAGACCCAGTACTTC. Its protein product is CASSSGGRQTQYF.

This clone has only one observation. V usage is TRBV5-1 and J usage is TRBJ2-7, with a weak D call TRBD2 (5 bases). Between the trimmed V and J ends, which lost 4 bases and 2 bases, there was a span of 25 bases. Germline V gives CDR1 SGHRS, CDR2 YFSETQ. The length of the CDR3 is 18 residues. The chain's CDR3 is CASSPGKGPSRTPYEQYF. Written as DNA, the CDR3 is TGCGCCAGCAGCCCCGGAAAGGGCCCTTCCCGGACTCCCTACGAGCAGTACTTC.

The rearrangement joins TRBV7-9 to TRBJ1-1; TRBD1 agrees at 8 bases. The CDR3 totals 15 residues. Germline trimming cut 5 bases from V and 3 bases from J; bases unmatched to any gene: 8. CDR1 and CDR2 from the germline V gene are SEHNR and FQNEAQ (reference sequence). CDR3 sequence (DNA): TGTGCCAGCAGCCCTGGACAGGGCGGACACACTGAAGCTTTCTTT. It codes for CASSPGQGGHTEAFF.

V is TRBV7-9 and J is TRBJ2-5; D not certain. The V and J ends lost 1 base and 5 bases respectively, with 11 bases between them. Germline V CDR1 and CDR2: SEHNR, FQNEAQ (reference sequence). The CDR3 extends over 14 amino acids. CDR3: CASSLVSGLETQYF. The CDR3 DNA reads TGTGCCAGCAGCTTAGTCTCTGGGCTTGAGACCCAGTACTTC.

This chain links TRBV14 with TRBJ1-2; D uncertain. V lost 3 bases, J lost 5 bases, and 10 bases lay in between. The CDR3 length is 13 residues. Germline CDR1 is SGHDN and CDR2 is FVKESK. The chain's CDR3 is CASSQERGYGYTF. Here the CDR3 DNA reads TGTGCCAGCAGCCAGGAAAGAGGGTATGGCTACACCTTC.

This sequence joins TRBV4-3 and TRBJ2-4, with 8 bases matching TRBD2. CDR3 length equals 17 residues. The germline gives CDR1 LGHNA, CDR2 YSLEER. Trimming cost V 1 base and J 6 bases; bases outside gene matches: 11. The CDR3 spells CASSQGEPAGGGNIQYF. CDR3 DNA: TGCGCCAGCAGCCAAGGAGAGCCGGCCGGGGGGGGAAACATTCAGTACTTC.

This chain joins TRBV2 and TRBJ2-7; D gene unclear. Trimming took off 5 bases at V and 0 bases at J, with 11 bases between the two ends. The CDR3 is made up of 14 amino acids. Germline V CDR1 and CDR2: SNHLY, FYNNEI. The CDR3 DNA follows: TGTGCCAGCAGTTTGGCGGAATCCTCCTACGAGCAGTACTTC. It codes for CASSLAESSYEQYF.

The rearrangement uses TRBV7-2 and TRBJ2-3, with TRBD2 identical over 8 bases. V lost 1 base, J lost 1 base, and 10 bases stayed unmatched. Germline values: CDR1 SGHTA, CDR2 FQGNSA. CDR3 length equals 18 residues. CDR3 in amino acids: CASSLEWSGGPGTDTQYF. The CDR3 DNA reads TGTGCCAGCAGCTTAGAGTGGTCGGGAGGGCCGGGCACAGATACGCAGTATTTT.

The chain is built from TRBV19 and TRBJ2-7, with TRBD1 identical over 10 bases. CDR1 and CDR2 (germline): LNHDA, SQIVND (reference sequence). This CDR3 has 14 amino acids. Losses at the gene ends were 5 bases for V and 2 bases for J; bases not matched to a gene: 3. The CDR3 bases are TGTGCCAGTAGTCTGACAGGGGGCCCCTACGAGCAGTACTTC. Protein product: CASSLTGGPYEQYF.

This chain uses TRBV28 with TRBJ2-3; weak D call: TRBD2 (5 bases). The germline gives CDR1 MDHEN, CDR2 SYDVKM. V was trimmed by 6 bases and J by 9 bases, leaving 10 bases between them. This CDR3 has 11 residues. CDR3 sequence: CASRDSDTQYF. CDR3 bases: TGTGCCAGCAGGGACTCTGACACGCAGTATTTT.

The J gene is TRBJ1-5, the V gene TRBV6-1; D is uncertain. The V end was cut by 6 bases, the J end by 3 bases, with 9 bases between. The germline gives CDR1 MNHNS, CDR2 SASEGT. The CDR3 is made up of 13 amino acids. The CDR3 DNA is TGTGCCAGCAGGGCAGGCTACAATCAGCCCCAGCATTTT. Its translation: CASRAGYNQPQHF.

This clone was counted a single time. The V and J genes are TRBV5-3 and TRBJ2-7; D possibly corresponds to TRBD2 (6 bases). TRBV5-3 is recorded as an ORF, its role being uncertain. This CDR3 spans 15 amino acids. V dropped 0 bases and J dropped 5 bases, with 15 bases sitting between them. CDR3 sequence: CARSLAGWEAHEQYF. The CDR3 DNA is TGTGCCAGAAGCTTGGCCGGGTGGGAGGCCCACGAGCAGTACTTC.

About this clone: The same CDR3 also results from other DNA sequences found in this sample. CDR3 nucleotide sequence: TGCGCCAGCAGCCAAGAGGCAGGGGGAGGCGAGCAGTACTTC. This gives the protein CASSQEAGGGEQYF. This chain uses TRBV4-3 with TRBJ2-7; maybe TRBD1 (7 bases). With 0 bases removed from V and 6 bases from J, the gap between germline ends came to 12 bases. This CDR3 has 14 residues. CDR1 and CDR2 (germline): LGHNA, YSLEER.

The chain links TRBV7-6 to TRBJ2-7; 7 bases line up with TRBD2. Germline V gene data show CDR1 as SGHVS and CDR2 as FNYEAQ. The CDR3 sequence is 15 residues long. With V trimmed by 0 bases and J by 6 bases, 8 bases remained unmatched. The CDR3 DNA follows: TGTGCCAGCAGCTTAGCGGGGGGGACGTTAGGCGAGCAGTACTTC. This encodes CASSLAGGTLGEQYF.

The J gene is TRBJ2-2, the V gene TRBV9; no clear D. Per germline, CDR1 SGDLS and CDR2 YYNGEE. Trimming pared 3 bases from V and 3 bases from J, leaving 6 bases between. The CDR3 totals 13 residues. The chain's CDR3 is CASSEPYTGELFF. Here the CDR3 DNA reads TGTGCCAGCAGCGAGCCTTACACCGGGGAGCTGTTTTTT.

V and J are TRBV10-1 and TRBJ2-1; 10 nucleotides line up with TRBD2. Trimming cost V 11 bases and J 2 bases; bases outside gene matches: 3. The CDR3 extends over 13 amino acids. Germline loops: CDR1 WNHNN, CDR2 SYGVQD (reference sequence). CDR3 sequence: CARGTSAYNEQFF. CDR3 DNA sequence: TGCGCCCGGGGGACTAGCGCCTACAATGAGCAGTTCTTC.

The chain is built from TRBV27 and TRBJ2-2; the D gene is possibly TRBD2 (6 bases). The CDR3 covers 15 residues. Germline-derived CDR1 and CDR2 are MNHEY and SMNVEV (reference sequence). The V and J ends lost 7 bases and 3 bases respectively, with 15 bases between them. CDR3 in amino acids: CASIIFGSDTGELFF. Here the CDR3 DNA reads TGTGCCAGCATTATCTTCGGGAGTGACACCGGGGAGCTGTTTTTT.

The V call is TRBV14, the J call TRBJ1-4; D is ambiguous. The CDR3 is 17 residues long. The V end lost 0 bases, the J end lost 4 bases, and 15 bases lay between the germline ends. From germline, CDR1 is SGHDN and CDR2 FVKESK. CDR3 sequence (DNA): TGTGCCAGCAGCCAAGATCCCCGAGGGCTTTATAATGAAAAACTGTTTTTT. This gives the protein CASSQDPRGLYNEKLFF.

The V gene is TRBV4-2, the J gene TRBJ2-7; 7 bases fit TRBD1. J was trimmed by 7 bases and V by 4 bases; bases with no gene match: 7. This CDR3 has 13 amino acids. Germline CDR1 is LGHNA and CDR2 is YNFKEQ. The CDR3 here is CASSPDRVREQYF. CDR3 nucleotides: TGTGCCAGCAGCCCAGACAGGGTCCGGGAGCAGTACTTC.

This chain links TRBV30 with TRBJ2-3, with TRBD2 matching over 11 bases. The CDR3 has 14 residues. Per germline, CDR1 GTSNPN and CDR2 SVGIG (reference sequence). J was trimmed by 2 bases and V by 8 bases; bases with no gene match: 6. The CDR3 region has the DNA TGTGCCGGCCTGACTAGCGGGACCACAGATACGCAGTATTTT. It encodes CAGLTSGTTDTQYF.

The V and J genes are TRBV5-8 and TRBJ2-7, with D possibly being TRBD2 (6 bases). V was pared by 2 bases and J by 5 bases, with 14 bases between. There are 14 residues in the CDR3. From germline, CDR1 is SGHTS and CDR2 YDEGEE. The chain's CDR3 is CASSLGPRGDEQYF. The CDR3, as DNA: TGTGCCAGCAGCTTAGGACCTCGCGGGGACGAGCAGTACTTC.

This clone occurred a few times. V is TRBV4-2 and J is TRBJ2-7; 10 bases agree with TRBD1. CDR1 and CDR2 (germline): LGHNA, YNFKEQ. The CDR3 sequence is 19 residues long. V was pared by 1 base and J by 3 bases, with 15 bases of the junction left unmatched. The CDR3 spells CASSQGQGAAGDTHYEQYF. CDR3 nucleotide sequence: TGTGCCAGCAGCCAAGGACAGGGGGCGGCGGGAGACACGCACTACGAGCAGTACTTC.

The V call is TRBV25-1, the J call TRBJ2-1; 9 positions match TRBD2. CDR1 is MGHDK, CDR2 SYGVNS, per germline. This CDR3 spans 15 amino acids. J gave up 2 bases and V 5 bases, and 4 bases lay outside the gene matches. This chain's CDR3 is CASSLGTSTYNEQFF. CDR3 DNA sequence: TGTGCCAGCAGTTTGGGGACTAGCACCTACAATGAGCAGTTCTTC. Using reference TRBV25-1 and TRBJ2-1 for the parts outside the CDR3, the full variable domain is EADIYQTPRYLVIGTGKKITLECSQTMGHDKMYWYQQDPGMELHLIHYSYGVNSTEKGDLSSESTVSRIRTEHFPLTLESARPSHTSQYLCASSLGTSTYNEQFFGPGTRLTVL.